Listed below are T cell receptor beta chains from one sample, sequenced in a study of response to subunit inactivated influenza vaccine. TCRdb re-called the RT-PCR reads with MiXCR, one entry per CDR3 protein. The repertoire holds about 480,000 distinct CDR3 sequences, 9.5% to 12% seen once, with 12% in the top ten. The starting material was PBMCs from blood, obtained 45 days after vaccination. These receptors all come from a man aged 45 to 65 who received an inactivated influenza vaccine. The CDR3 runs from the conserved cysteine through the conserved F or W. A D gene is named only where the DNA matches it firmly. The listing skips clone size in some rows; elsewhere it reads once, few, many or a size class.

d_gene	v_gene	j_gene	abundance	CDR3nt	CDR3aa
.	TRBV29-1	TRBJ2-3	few	TGCAGCGTTGGTAGCCCCAGCGGGACAAATACGCAGTATTTT	CSVGSPSGTNTQYF
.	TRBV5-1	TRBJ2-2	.	TGCGCCAGCAGCGCAGCCGGGACAAGGGGAACCGGGGAGCTGTTTTTT	CASSAAGTRGTGELFF
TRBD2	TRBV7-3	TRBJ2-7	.	TGTGCCAGCAGCCGGACTAGTGGAAGCGAGCAGTACTTC	CASSRTSGSEQYF
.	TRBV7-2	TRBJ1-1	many	TGTGCCAGCAGCTTAGGTCGACAGGCGAACACTGAAGCTTTCTTT	CASSLGRQANTEAFF
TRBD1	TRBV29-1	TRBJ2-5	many	TGCAGCGTTGAAAGCAGGGGGCGGGTGGAGACCCAGTACTTC	CSVESRGRVETQYF
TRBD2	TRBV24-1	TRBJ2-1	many	TGTGCCACCAGTGATTTGAAGCGGGGGGCGGGGAATGAGCAGTTCTTC	CATSDLKRGAGNEQFF
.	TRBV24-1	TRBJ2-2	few	TGTGCCACCAGTGACAGGAACACCGGGGAGCTGTTTTTT	CATSDRNTGELFF
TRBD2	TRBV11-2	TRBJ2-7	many	TGTGCCAGCAGCCACAGTAGCGGGGGGGCCTACGAGCAGTACTTC	CASSHSSGGAYEQYF
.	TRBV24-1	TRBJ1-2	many	TGTGCCACCAGTGATAGTTCTGAACAGGTGGTTGGCGGCTACACCTTC	CATSDSSEQVVGGYTF
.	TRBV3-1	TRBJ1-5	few	TGTGCCAGCAGCTTCAGTCCGAACTGGGGCAATCAGCCCCAGCATTTT	CASSFSPNWGNQPQHF
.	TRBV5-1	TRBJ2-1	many	TGTGCCAGCAGCTTAGACACCTACAATGAGCAGTTCTTC	CASSLDTYNEQFF
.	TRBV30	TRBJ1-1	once	TGTGCCTGGAGTGTACTCCAAGGGAACACTGAAGCTTTCTTT	CAWSVLQGNTEAFF
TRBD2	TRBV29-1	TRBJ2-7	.	TGCAGCGCTCTGGGCGGGGGCTACGAGCAGTACTTC	CSALGGGYEQYF
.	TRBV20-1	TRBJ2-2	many	TGCAGTGCTGCGGGTAGGCTGAACACCGGGGAGCTGTTTTTT	CSAAGRLNTGELFF
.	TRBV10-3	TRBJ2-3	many	TGTGCCATCAGTGAGTCGACGGGATATACGCAGTATTTT	CAISESTGYTQYF
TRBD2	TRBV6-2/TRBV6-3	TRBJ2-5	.	TGTGCCAGCAGTGCTTTGGCGCTAGCGGCTCAAGAGACCCAGTACTTC	CASSALALAAQETQYF
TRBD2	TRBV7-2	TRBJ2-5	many	TGTGCCAGCAGCTTTGGGACTAGCGGGGGGTTAGAGACCCAGTACTTC	CASSFGTSGGLETQYF
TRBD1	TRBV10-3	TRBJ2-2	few	TGTGCCATCAGTACCCGGACAGGTTCAAACACCGGGGAGCTGTTTTTT	CAISTRTGSNTGELFF
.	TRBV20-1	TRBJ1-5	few	TGCAGTGCTAGGGGTACGGGTCAGCCCCAGCATTTT	CSARGTGQPQHF
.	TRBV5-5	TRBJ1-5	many	TGTGCCAGCAGCTTGCAAGGAGGTCAGCCCCAGCATTTT	CASSLQGGQPQHF
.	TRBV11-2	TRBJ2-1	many	TGTGCCAGCAGCCCCTACAACGGACCCAACAATGAGCAGTTCTTC	CASSPYNGPNNEQFF
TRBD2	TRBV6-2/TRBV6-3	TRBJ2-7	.	TGTGCCAGCCAGAAGCGGGAGTCCCACGAGCAGTACTTC	CASQKRESHEQYF
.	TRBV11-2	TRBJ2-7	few	TGTGCCAGCAGCTCTCCCCGGGTCTTCTACGAGCAGTACTTC	CASSSPRVFYEQYF
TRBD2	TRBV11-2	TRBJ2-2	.	TGTGCCAGCAGCTTCGAAACGGGGACTAGCGGGAGATCTGGGGAGCTGTTTTTT	CASSFETGTSGRSGELFF
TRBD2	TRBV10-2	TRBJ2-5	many	TGCGCCAGCAGTGAGTCCTTGGTAGCGGGGGCTTTTTCGGAGACCCAGTACTTC	CASSESLVAGAFSETQYF
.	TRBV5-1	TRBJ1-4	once	TGCGCCAGCAGGTCGGGGGAAGAGAAACTGTTTTTT	CASRSGEEKLFF
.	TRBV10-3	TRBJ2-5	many	TGTGCCATCAGTGAGTCGACTAGTAGGATCCAAGAGACCCAGTACTTC	CAISESTSRIQETQYF
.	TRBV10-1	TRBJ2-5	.	TGCGCCAGCAGTGATCGAGCCCTCCTTTGGGTAGAGACCCAGTACTTC	CASSDRALLWVETQYF
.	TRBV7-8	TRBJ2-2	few	TGTGCCAGCAGCTTAGTTGGGACGACAGCGAACACCGGGGAGCTGTTTTTT	CASSLVGTTANTGELFF
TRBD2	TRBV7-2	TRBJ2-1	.	TGTGCCAGCAGCTTAGCGTGGCTAGCGGGAGGTCAGCCCCTCTACAATGAGCAGTTCTTC	CASSLAWLAGGQPLYNEQFF
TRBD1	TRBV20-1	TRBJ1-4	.	TGCAGTGCTAGAGGCGGTGGTTCGGGACAGGTGGATGAAAAACTGTTTTTT	CSARGGGSGQVDEKLFF
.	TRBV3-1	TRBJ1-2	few	TGTGCCAGCAGCCAAGGTGGCAGGGGCGATGGCTACACCTTC	CASSQGGRGDGYTF
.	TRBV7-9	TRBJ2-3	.	TGTGCCAGCAGCCCCGAGGGGGTGCTTACAGATACGCAGTATTTT	CASSPEGVLTDTQYF
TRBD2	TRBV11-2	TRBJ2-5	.	TGTGCCAGCAGCTGGGAGGGCCTAGCGGGGATGGAGACCCAGTACTTC	CASSWEGLAGMETQYF
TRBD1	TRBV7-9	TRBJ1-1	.	TGTGCCAGCAGCTTAGCAGGACAGGGCCCTGAAGCTTTCTTT	CASSLAGQGPEAFF
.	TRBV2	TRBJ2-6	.	TGTGCCAGCAGTCCCCGGCGCCTTTCGGGGTTCTCTGGGGCCAACGTCCTGACTTTC	CASSPRRLSGFSGANVLTF
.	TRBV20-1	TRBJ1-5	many	TGCAGTGCTAGAGTCTTTGCGGGGGCGGATCAGCCCCAGCATTTT	CSARVFAGADQPQHF
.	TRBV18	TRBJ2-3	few	TGTGCCAGCTCACCAAAGCAGCCGCGACAGCGCACAGATACGCAGTATTTT	CASSPKQPRQRTDTQYF
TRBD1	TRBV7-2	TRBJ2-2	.	TGTGCCAGCAGCCCGGACAGGGTAGCGGCCGGGGAGCTGTTTTTT	CASSPDRVAAGELFF
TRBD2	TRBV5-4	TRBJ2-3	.	TGTGCCAGCAGCACCTTACTAGCGGGAGCCCCAGATACGCAGTATTTT	CASSTLLAGAPDTQYF